The 22 T cell receptor beta chains below come from one sample, sequenced in a study of T cells in Graves' hyperthyroidism and ophthalmopathy (dated by TCRdb to between 2019 and 2020). The protocol used for the library was multiplex PCR. Reads for this sample came from an Illumina HiSeq 2000. The TCR beta CDR3 regions were amplified from the RNA transcripts. The first round of RT-PCR for the TCR CDR3 was performed with the HTBI primer set and the Qiagen OneStep RT-PCR kit. The public reads were run again by TCRdb, first through fastp at Q25 and then through MiXCR, and only productive beta chains were kept. Duplicate CDR3 protein sequences are folded into a single record with the most common DNA and genes. The sample data list nearly 600,000 distinct CDR3 sequences, and more than 13% of these were observed just once. The ten top clones hold roughly 7% of the sample. Sequenced sample: blood. All receptors come from a woman between 18 and 29 years old with Graves' ophthalmopathy.

This clonotype was observed at least ten times. This chain uses TRBV5-1 with TRBJ2-3; weak D call: TRBD1 (6 bases). The V and J ends lost 7 bases and 6 bases respectively, with 12 bases between them. In germline, CDR1 is SGHRS, CDR2 YFSETQ. CDR3 size: 12 residues. CDR3 sequence reads: CASRTDLDTQYF. The DNA for the CDR3 is TGCGCCAGCCGGACAGACCTGGATACGCAGTATTTT.

This clonotype was observed a few times. A read error is possible here, since a much larger clone lies one base away. The chain is built from TRBV7-2 and TRBJ2-1, with TRBD2 as a possible D gene (8 bases). The CDR3 loop spans 16 amino acids. The germline CDR1 and CDR2 sequences are SGHTA and FQGNSA. The ends were cut back, 5 bases at V and 10 bases at J, with 24 bases in the middle. The CDR3 sequence is CASSPRQGLGIEEQFF. The DNA for the CDR3 is TGTGCCAGCAGCCCTAGACAGGGACTAGGCATTGAGGAGCAGTTCTTC.

In its sample, this clonotype was seen many times. This chain connects TRBV6-2 or TRBV6-3 to TRBJ2-7, with TRBD1 identical over 8 bases. CDR3 size: 14 residues. In germline, CDR1 is MNHEY, CDR2 SVGEGT. Trimming at V came to 4 bases and at J to 5 bases, leaving 7 bases not matched to a gene. CDR3 protein: CASSLSRTGNEQYF. Here the CDR3 DNA reads TGTGCCAGCAGTTTATCTAGGACAGGGAACGAGCAGTACTTC.

This clonotype was recorded at least ten times. This chain joins TRBV27 and TRBJ1-5; D may be TRBD1 (6 bases). V lost 4 bases to trimming and J lost 7 bases, with 17 bases between them. Per the germline V gene, CDR1 is MNHEY and CDR2 is SMNVEV (reference sequence). The CDR3 has 15 residues. The CDR3 spells CASSSEGGLKQPQHF. The CDR3 bases are TGTGCCAGCAGTTCGGAGGGGGGGCTAAAGCAGCCCCAGCATTTT.

The sample holds many counts of this clonotype. The gene calls are TRBV7-2 and TRBJ2-7; 7 bases map to TRBD1. Germline V gene data show CDR1 as SGHTA and CDR2 as FQGNSA. The CDR3 totals 18 residues. With 1 base clipped from V and 0 bases from J, the junction kept 12 bases outside the gene matches. The CDR3 reads CASSLVFTWDSSSYEQYF. CDR3 coding DNA: TGTGCCAGCAGCTTAGTGTTCACCTGGGACAGTAGCTCCTACGAGCAGTACTTC.

This clonotype was found many times. J is TRBJ1-1 and V is TRBV12-3 or TRBV12-4; D might be TRBD1 (5 bases). The V gene lost 2 bases and the J gene lost 8 bases, with 12 bases spanning the gap. CDR3 length: 13 residues. DNA of the CDR3: TGTGCCAGCAGTTTAAACCAGGGCACGGAAGCTTTCTTT. It codes for CASSLNQGTEAFF.

As DNA, the CDR3 is TGTGCCAGCAGCCTAGGGGGGCTGTGGACTGAAGCTTTCTTT. Its protein is CASSLGGLWTEAFF. This chain connects TRBV9 to TRBJ1-1; D is possibly TRBD1 (6 bases). Trimming took off 4 bases at V and 5 bases at J, with 15 bases between the two ends. Germline V gene lookup returns CDR1 SGDLS and CDR2 YYNGEE. The CDR3 is 14 amino acids.

This clonotype was recorded a few times. This chain links TRBV20-1 with TRBJ2-1; 9 bases line up with TRBD2. CDR1 is DFQATT and CDR2 is SNEGSKA in the germline V gene (reference sequence). J was trimmed by 6 bases and V by 5 bases; bases with no gene match: 11. The CDR3 sequence is 15 residues long. This chain's CDR3 is CSAGRTSDMRNEQFF. The CDR3 DNA reads as TGCAGTGCTGGTCGGACTAGCGATATGCGCAATGAGCAGTTCTTC.

The J gene is TRBJ2-2, the V gene TRBV4-1, with a possible D match to TRBD2 (6 bases). Deletions cut 4 bases from V and 4 bases from J, with 10 bases between. The CDR3 totals 14 residues. Germline lookup yields CDR1 MGHRA and CDR2 YSYEKL. CDR3 coding DNA: TGCGCCAGCAGCCCCCGACTAGTCACCGGGGAGCTGTTTTTT. Encoded protein: CASSPRLVTGELFF.

The rearrangement links TRBV9 to TRBJ1-6; D gene uncertain. The V gene's germline CDR1 is SGDLS and CDR2 YYNGEE. V was pared by 4 bases and J by 7 bases, with 15 bases between. The CDR3 is 15 residues long. DNA of the CDR3: TGTGCCAGCAGCCGGTCCCCGGGGTCGAATTCACCCCTCCACTTT. Protein: CASSRSPGSNSPLHF.

This clonotype was detected many times. V gene TRBV6-1 combines with J gene TRBJ2-2, with 15 bases aligning to TRBD2. The CDR3 spans 19 residues. Germline loops: CDR1 MNHNS, CDR2 SASEGT. V trimming: 4 bases; J trimming: 4 bases; junction bases outside the gene matches: 10. The CDR3 bases are TGTGCCAGCAGTGTGATCGGACTAGCGGGAGGGTTGAGCACCGGGGAGCTGTTTTTT. It specifies CASSVIGLAGGLSTGELFF.

The genes are TRBV20-1 and TRBJ2-7; maybe TRBD2 (6 bases). CDR1 DFQATT and CDR2 SNEGSKA come from the germline V gene (reference sequence). The CDR3 length is 15 residues. Trimming cost V 6 bases and J 4 bases, with 22 bases left between them. The CDR3 here is CSAPRPGEEGYEQYF. In DNA, the CDR3 is TGCAGTGCCCCACGGCCGGGGGAGGAAGGATACGAGCAGTACTTC.

The V and J genes are TRBV4-1 and TRBJ2-1, with 8 bases lining up with TRBD2. The CDR3 runs 15 residues. The junction had 7 bases not matched to a gene; V was cut back by 0 bases and J by 9 bases. The germline CDR1 and CDR2 sequences are MGHRA and YSYEKL. CDR3 residues: CASSQEGGLASEQFF. The CDR3 DNA reads as TGCGCCAGCAGCCAAGAAGGCGGACTAGCCAGTGAGCAGTTCTTC.

The CDR3 DNA reads as TGTGCCAGCAGCGTAGGACTAGCCAAAAACATTCAGTACTTC. It specifies CASSVGLAKNIQYF. This chain connects TRBV9 to TRBJ2-4; D is ambiguous. The CDR3 length is 14 residues. Trimming removed 0 bases from V and 0 bases from J, with 4 bases in between. Per the germline V gene, CDR1 is SGDLS and CDR2 is YYNGEE.

This clonotype was seen a few times. This chain uses TRBV4-3 with TRBJ2-7, with TRBD2 matching 9 bases. The CDR3 has 16 amino acids. CDR1 LGHNA and CDR2 YSLEER come from the germline V gene. V gave up 0 bases and J gave up 6 bases; unmatched junction bases: 9. This CDR3 is CASSQEGSGLASEQYF. In nucleotides, the CDR3 is TGCGCCAGCAGCCAAGAGGGATCGGGACTAGCTAGCGAGCAGTACTTC.

In this sample, this clonotype turned up many times. This chain links TRBV11-2 with TRBJ2-1; D remains unclear. Germline V CDR1 and CDR2: SGHAT, FQNNGV. The CDR3 spans 17 residues. V lost 2 bases, J lost 4 bases, and 18 bases lay in between. The CDR3 loop reads CASSLNKSRLPYNEQFF. CDR3 DNA: TGTGCCAGCAGCTTAAATAAATCACGCCTACCGTACAATGAGCAGTTCTTC.

The rearrangement joins TRBV28 to TRBJ1-3; D is unresolved. V was trimmed by 7 bases and J by 0 bases, leaving 10 bases between them. Per germline, CDR1 MDHEN and CDR2 SYDVKM. The CDR3 is made up of 14 amino acids. Written as DNA, the CDR3 is TGTGCCAGCAAGGAGATGAGCTCTGGAAACACCATATATTTT. Translated, it gives CASKEMSSGNTIYF.

This clonotype was observed at least ten times. The rearrangement links TRBV2 to TRBJ2-7; D perhaps matches TRBD1 (6 bases). The CDR3 covers 15 residues. Germline V lookup: CDR1 SNHLY, CDR2 FYNNEI. The V gene lost 3 bases and the J gene lost 4 bases, with 16 bases spanning the gap. In nucleotides, the CDR3 is TGTGCCAGCAGTGAGGTGGCGACAGGCAGGTACGAGCAGTACTTC. Translated, it gives CASSEVATGRYEQYF.

This clonotype has only a few counts. The rearrangement uses TRBV7-9 and TRBJ1-3; 7 positions agree with TRBD1. V trimming: 6 bases; J trimming: 0 bases; junction bases outside the gene matches: 5. The CDR3 totals 15 residues. CDR1 and CDR2 from the germline V gene are SEHNR and FQNEAQ (reference sequence). CDR3 sequence (DNA): TGTGCCAGCAGTTCCGGGACAGTCTCTGGAAACACCATATATTTT. It encodes CASSSGTVSGNTIYF.

This clonotype was counted a few times. The rearrangement uses TRBV11-2 and TRBJ2-7; 9 bases agree with TRBD2. CDR1 and CDR2 (germline): SGHAT, FQNNGV. V trimming: 1 base; J trimming: 6 bases; junction bases outside the gene matches: 10. The CDR3 is 16 amino acids. The CDR3: CASSLVIAGELGEQYF. The DNA of the CDR3 is TGTGCCAGCAGCTTAGTTATAGCGGGAGAACTGGGCGAGCAGTACTTC.

This clonotype occurred once. The chain couples TRBV29-1 to TRBJ1-2, with D perhaps TRBD1 (5 bases). Germline V gives CDR1 SQVTM, CDR2 ANQGSEA. The CDR3 is 14 residues long. V was shortened by 3 bases and J by 3 bases, with 14 bases between the two germline ends. The CDR3: CSVDVRGADYGYTF. CDR3 bases: TGCAGCGTTGACGTACGAGGGGCTGACTATGGCTACACCTTC. Combining the CDR3 with reference TRBV29-1 and TRBJ1-2 gives the whole variable domain SAVISQKPSRDICQRGTSLTIQCQVDSQVTMMFWYRQQPGQSLTLIATANQGSEATYESGFVIDKFPISRPNLTFSTLTVSNMSPEDSSIYLCSVDVRGADYGYTFGSGTRLTVV.

This clonotype was found many times. V is TRBV6-1 and J is TRBJ1-1; the D is unclear. Trimming removed 6 bases at V and 1 base at J, with 9 bases between. CDR3 length equals 13 residues. Per germline, CDR1 MNHNS and CDR2 SASEGT. CDR3 in amino acids: CASSTDSNTEAFF. As DNA, the CDR3 is TGTGCCAGCAGCACGGACTCGAACACTGAAGCTTTCTTT.